This note documents a single T cell receptor (beta chain) sequence. Its antigen is unknown. These data originate in a study of identical twins. cDNA carried unique molecular identifiers, and a universal primer site was added by template switching. In TCRdb, the 5' RACE reads were re-called with MiXCR into one record per CDR3 protein. The table has about 890,000 distinct CDR3 sequences, 12% seen once. Every one of the donors was a healthy Caucasian. Study-level points and caveats: Twins' surplus sharing was weaker for beta out-of-frame sequences.

Germline CDR1 reads SNHLY; CDR2 reads FYNNEI. J was trimmed by 0 bases and V by 7 bases; bases with no gene match: 7. The CDR3 has 16 amino acids. The same sample was also used in a study of yellow fever vaccine responses in identical twins. This second study notes: Twins reportedly showed a vaccine T cell response that seemed partly convergent and partly personalized.

Sequencing input: PBMCs. This chain links TRBV2 with TRBJ2-3, with TRBD2 identical over 10 bases. This receptor was obtained from a woman aged 18-29 years in good health. As DNA, the CDR3 is TGTGCCAGCAATGGAGCGGGGGGGTTTAGCACAGATACGCAGTATTTT. Its translation is CASNGAGGFSTDTQYF. Combining the CDR3 with reference TRBV2 and TRBJ2-3 gives the whole variable domain EPEVTQTPSHQVTQMGQEVILRCVPISNHLYFYWYRQILGQKVEFLVSFYNNEISEKSEIFDDQFSVERPDGSNFTLKIRSTKLEDSAMYFCASNGAGGFSTDTQYFGPGTRLTVL.